The clone carrying this T cell receptor beta chain came up a few times. Its antigen is as yet unknown. This sample was taken from a study of cytomegalovirus exposure and HLA in healthy donors. General study results and limits: Immune exposure data for these donors was limited to CMV serostatus.

The PCR had 60 Vbeta and 13 Jbeta primers. In the authors' methods: Later, an analysis found about 83 million unique TCR beta chains, and some 10 million of these were shared. Only in-frame clones appear in the TCRdb table, and some are missing; sequencing was by immunoSEQ multiplex PCR. D and trimming come from the DNA, and the V and J calls and clone size come from that table. The table has tens of thousands of clones, 90% seen once. From germline, CDR1 is MGHRA and CDR2 YSYEKL. The CDR3 is 18 residues long. V shed 6 bases and J 1 base; nucleotides not matched to a gene: 13. This clonotype was sampled from a woman aged 18-29 years in good health and CMV-seronegative. The chain carries TRBV4-1 and TRBJ2-2, with 8 bases matching TRBD1. Sequenced: PBMCs. This CDR3 reads CASSRQTRTGWNTGELFF. In DNA form, the CDR3 reads TGCGCCAGCAGTCGCCAAACTAGGACAGGGTGGAACACCGGGGAGCTGTTTTTT.